This passage covers 31 T cell receptor beta chains from one sample sequenced in a study of regulatory T cells in long-lasting Graves disease. Construction of the TCR beta libraries employed iRepertoire HTBI primers in conjunction with Arm-PCR of CDR3 regions. MiXCR was run by TCRdb on the multiplex PCR reads, yielding one entry per CDR3 protein. Among hundreds of thousands of distinct CDR3 sequences listed, approximately 15% were seen once. As for time point: newly diagnosed GD, antithyroid drugs for less than 3 months. The TCR library used RNA extracted from PBMCs. These data were also reused for a study on T cells in Graves' hyperthyroidism and ophthalmopathy.

The material was peripheral blood mononuclear cells (PBMCs), obtained at new diagnosis, from a patient treated with antithyroid drugs. These receptors all stem from a woman aged 25-40 years with Graves disease.

This clonotype has just a few counts. V and J are TRBV19 and TRBJ2-7, with 7 bases aligning to TRBD1. Germline trimming cut 8 bases from V and 4 bases from J; bases unmatched to any gene: 11. The germline gives CDR1 LNHDA, CDR2 SQIVND (reference sequence). This CDR3 spans 14 amino acids. CDR3 bases: TGTGCCAGTGCGAGGGGGCAGGGGAGATACGAGCAGTACTTC. Translation: CASARGQGRYEQYF.

Turning to this clonotype: Given a much more abundant clone one base away, this may be a read error. This rearrangement joins TRBV28 to TRBJ1-2, with TRBD1 as a possible D gene (5 bases). Per the germline V gene, CDR1 is MDHEN and CDR2 is SYDVKM. CDR3 size: 14 residues. In DNA, the CDR3 is TGTGCCGGCAGATATCCCGGACAAGACTATGGCTACACCTTC. Protein product: CAGRYPGQDYGYTF.

This clonotype has a handful of counts. This may come from a read error, since a much larger clone is one base off. The chain combines TRBV7-2 with TRBJ2-5, with D possibly matching TRBD2 (5 bases). The CDR3 has 13 amino acids. The V gene's germline CDR1 is SGHTA and CDR2 FQGNSA. CDR3: CASSYGIQESQYF. CDR3 nucleotide sequence: TGTGCCAGCAGCTACGGGATCCAAGAGTCCCAGTACTTC.

The genes are TRBV27 and TRBJ1-1; tentative D call: TRBD1 (5 bases). The CDR3 extends over 16 amino acids. Trimming left V 3 bases short and J 3 bases short, with 17 bases between. The germline CDR1 and CDR2 sequences are MNHEY and SMNVEV (reference sequence). The CDR3 reads CASSFYLGTADTEAFF. In DNA form, the CDR3 reads TGTGCCAGCAGTTTTTACTTAGGGACCGCGGACACTGAAGCTTTCTTT.

The chain combines TRBV3-1 with TRBJ2-1; TRBD2 matches 8 bases. Germline assignment: CDR1 LGHDT and CDR2 YNNKEL (reference sequence). The CDR3 is 19 amino acids. V lost 1 base to trimming and J lost 3 bases; unmatched junction nucleotides: 14. The CDR3 sequence is CASSQVLGGGNGNYNEQFF. For the CDR3, the DNA is TGTGCCAGCAGCCAAGTCCTCGGGGGGGGGAATGGGAACTACAATGAGCAGTTCTTC.

The V and J genes are TRBV4-1 and TRBJ2-5; TRBD1 agrees at 7 bases. V dropped 4 bases and J dropped 5; count of bases not matched to a gene: 4. The CDR3 length is 13 residues. The V gene's germline CDR1 is MGHRA and CDR2 YSYEKL. The DNA for the CDR3 is TGCGCCAGCAGCCGGACAGGACGGGAGACCCAGTACTTC. It is translated as CASSRTGRETQYF.

This clonotype was detected many times. This chain uses TRBV24-1 with TRBJ1-1, with 7 bases lining up with TRBD1. CDR1 and CDR2 (germline): KGHDR, SFDVKD. CDR3 length: 13 amino acids. Losses at the gene ends were 4 bases for V and 6 bases for J; bases not matched to a gene: 4. This CDR3 reads CATSEPGQPEAFF. As DNA, the CDR3 is TGTGCCACCAGTGAGCCGGGACAGCCTGAAGCTTTCTTT.

The chain joins TRBV10-3 to TRBJ1-3; a possible D gene is TRBD1 (5 bases). Germline V CDR1 and CDR2: ENHRY, SYGVKD. CDR3 size: 16 residues. Trimming took off 6 bases at V and 0 bases at J, with 15 bases between the two ends. This chain's CDR3 is CAIRGTGSSSGNTIYF. As DNA, the CDR3 is TGTGCCATCAGGGGAACAGGATCTAGCTCTGGAAACACCATATATTTT.

V gene TRBV6-2 or TRBV6-3 combines with J gene TRBJ2-5; 13 bases fit TRBD2. CDR1 and CDR2 from the germline V gene are MNHEY and SVGEGT. V was pared by 7 bases and J by 5 bases, with 4 bases of the junction left unmatched. This CDR3 is 14 amino acids long. This CDR3 is CASTETSGGETQYF. The CDR3 DNA sequence: TGTGCCAGCACCGAGACTAGCGGGGGGGAGACCCAGTACTTC.

This clonotype was counted at least ten times. V gene TRBV12-3 or TRBV12-4 combines with J gene TRBJ2-5; TRBD2 is a possible D gene (5 bases). The CDR3 has 14 residues. With 0 bases removed from V and 6 bases from J, the gap between germline ends came to 11 bases. The CDR3 DNA is TGTGCCAGCAGTTTAGCGGGGTCTAGCAAGACCCAGTACTTC. Its protein is CASSLAGSSKTQYF.

This clonotype occurred many times. The V call is TRBV7-3, the J call TRBJ2-1, with TRBD2 identical over 8 bases. Germline assignment: CDR1 SGHTA and CDR2 FQGTGA. Unmatched junction bases numbered 14, after V lost 5 bases and J lost 8 bases. This CDR3 has 16 amino acids. The CDR3 here is CASSPNGMTSADEQFF. The CDR3 nucleotides read TGTGCCAGCAGCCCCAATGGGATGACTAGCGCTGATGAGCAGTTCTTC. Based on the CDR3 plus reference TRBV7-3 and TRBJ2-1, the full variable domain is GAGVSQTPSNKVTEKGKYVELRCDPISGHTALYWYRQSLGQGPEFLIYFQGTGAADDSGLPNDRFFAVRPEGSVSTLKIQRTERGDSAVYLCASSPNGMTSADEQFFGPGTRLTVL.

This clonotype was observed a few times. The chain employs TRBV3-1 and TRBJ1-2, with a weak D call TRBD1 (6 bases). V was clipped by 8 bases and J by 4 bases, with 14 bases between them. Per the germline V gene, CDR1 is LGHDT and CDR2 is YNNKEL (reference sequence). The CDR3 is made up of 13 amino acids. The CDR3 DNA reads as TGTGCCAGCCGGGGGGGCGCAGGCTATGGCTACACCTTC. Its translation is CASRGGAGYGYTF.

This clonotype occurred once. A much larger clone is a single base away; this may be a read error. The chain joins TRBV6-5 to TRBJ2-5, with TRBD1 matching 8 bases. The CDR3 is made up of 16 amino acids. Germline CDR1 is MNHEY and CDR2 is SVGAGI. CDR3 bases: TGTGCCAGCAGTTCCCCGACAGGGGAATCACAAGAGACCCAGTGCTTC. As protein: CASSSPTGESQETQCF.

The V and J genes are TRBV7-9 and TRBJ1-5; D is unresolved. The V end was cut by 3 bases, the J end by 3 bases, with 9 bases between. The CDR3 length is 14 residues. Germline V gene data show CDR1 as SEHNR and CDR2 as FQNEAQ (reference sequence). Here the CDR3 DNA reads TGTGCCAGCAGCTTCGGGCCGATCAATCAGCCCCAGCATTTT. Its protein is CASSFGPINQPQHF. The whole variable domain, filled in from reference TRBV7-9 and TRBJ1-5, reads DTGVSQNPRHKITKRGQNVTFRCDPISEHNRLYWYRQTLGQGPEFLTYFQNEAQLEKSRLLSDRFSAERPKGSFSTLEIQRTEQGDSAMYLCASSFGPINQPQHFGDGTRLSIL.

V and J are TRBV11-2 and TRBJ2-7; TRBD2 matches at 7 bases. Germline V gives CDR1 SGHAT, CDR2 FQNNGV. The CDR3 length is 18 residues. The junction had 24 bases not matched to a gene; V was cut back by 6 bases and J by 7 bases. The chain's CDR3 is CASSYMGGIQGTRWEQYF. For the CDR3, the DNA is TGTGCCAGCAGTTACATGGGGGGGATCCAGGGAACAAGATGGGAGCAGTACTTC.

This clonotype was observed a handful of times. The genes are TRBV9 and TRBJ2-1; 9 positions agree with TRBD2. The germline CDR1 and CDR2 sequences are SGDLS and YYNGEE. J lost 7 bases, V lost 1 base, and 6 bases had no gene match. The CDR3 consists of 15 residues. The DNA for the CDR3 is TGTGCCAGCAGCGTATCCGGGACTAGCCCAAATGAGCAGTTCTTC. Translation gives CASSVSGTSPNEQFF.

This clonotype was detected a few times. The chain has TRBV5-5 and TRBJ1-4, with 9 bases identical to TRBD1. The CDR3 extends over 15 amino acids. The ends lost 4 bases at V and 2 bases at J; junction bases unmatched: 3. Per the germline V gene, CDR1 is SGHKS and CDR2 is YYEKEE (reference sequence). The CDR3 sequence is CASSEGQGTNEKLFF. CDR3 bases: TGTGCCAGCAGCGAAGGACAGGGGACTAATGAAAAACTGTTTTTT.

The sample holds many counts of this clonotype. The chain combines TRBV30 with TRBJ1-1; D is ambiguous. Germline V lookup: CDR1 GTSNPN, CDR2 SVGIG (reference sequence). This CDR3 comprises 13 residues. V dropped 2 bases and J dropped 2 bases, with 9 bases sitting between them. The CDR3 is CAWSLVINTEAFF. The CDR3 DNA is TGTGCCTGGAGTCTAGTGATTAACACTGAAGCTTTCTTT.

In regard to this clonotype: This may be a read error: a much more frequent sequence differs by one nucleotide. The chain has TRBV11-2 and TRBJ2-1; D remains unclear. CDR1 SGHAT and CDR2 FQNNGV come from the germline V gene. The V end lost 3 bases, the J end lost 4 bases, and 19 bases lay between the germline ends. The CDR3 contains 17 residues. The CDR3 region has the DNA TGTGCCAGCAGCTTGATCCTTCCGGCGCTAGAATACAATGAGCAGTTCTTC. Protein: CASSLILPALEYNEQFF.

Comment on this clonotype: This may stem from a read error, because a much larger clone lies one nucleotide away. The chain is built from TRBV28 and TRBJ2-2, with D perhaps TRBD1 or TRBD2 (6 bases each). This CDR3 has 19 amino acids. The germline gives CDR1 MDHEN, CDR2 SYDVKM. The V gene lost 6 bases and the J gene lost 5 bases, with 28 bases spanning the gap. Here the CDR3 reads CASSLDNRRPGALTGELFF. The CDR3 DNA is TGTGCCAGCAGCCTAGATAACCGCAGACCGGGGGCGCTTACCGGGGAGCTGTTTTTT.

The sample holds many counts of this clonotype. This rearrangement joins TRBV6-1 to TRBJ1-1; D is perhaps TRBD1 (6 bases). The CDR3 length is 16 residues. Germline V gene lookup returns CDR1 MNHNS and CDR2 SASEGT. V was pared by 6 bases and J by 1 base, with 18 bases between. The CDR3 sequence: CASSKRGGAKNTEAFF. Written as DNA, the CDR3 is TGTGCCAGCAGCAAACGGGGGGGGGCGAAGAACACTGAAGCTTTCTTT.

In its sample, this clonotype was seen many times. The chain has TRBV28 and TRBJ2-7, with 8 bases that match TRBD2. The junction had 4 bases not matched to a gene; V was cut back by 6 bases and J by 0 bases. CDR3 length equals 14 residues. The V gene's germline CDR1 is MDHEN and CDR2 SYDVKM. The CDR3 sequence is CASSPGLASYEQYF. The CDR3, as DNA: TGTGCCAGCAGCCCCGGACTAGCCTCCTACGAGCAGTACTTC.

This clonotype was counted only a few times. This chain joins TRBV10-3 and TRBJ2-7, with D unresolved. Trimming took off 9 bases at V and 4 bases at J, with 16 bases between the two ends. This CDR3 spans 13 amino acids. The V gene's germline CDR1 is ENHRY and CDR2 SYGVKD. CDR3 nucleotides: TGTGCCATGGAAGAGGAACTGGGGTACGAGCAGTACTTC. Protein sequence: CAMEEELGYEQYF.

This clonotype was seen repeatedly, ten times or more. The chain joins TRBV25-1 to TRBJ1-1; 9 bases fit TRBD1. The germline V gene encodes CDR1 MGHDK and CDR2 SYGVNS. The CDR3 is 16 amino acids. V lost 1 base to trimming and J lost 0 bases; unmatched junction nucleotides: 3. The CDR3 protein is CASSEFRTGVNTEAFF. As DNA, the CDR3 is TGTGCCAGCAGTGAATTTAGGACAGGGGTGAACACTGAAGCTTTCTTT.

This clonotype was counted at least ten times. V usage is TRBV5-1 and J usage is TRBJ2-4; TRBD2 agrees at 13 bases. Trimming cost V 5 bases and J 3 bases; bases outside gene matches: 11. Germline V gene data show CDR1 as SGHRS and CDR2 as YFSETQ. The CDR3 totals 18 residues. CDR3 bases: TGCGCCAGCAGAAATGGACTAGCGGGAGCTCGGGACAAAAACATTCAGTACTTC. It codes for CASRNGLAGARDKNIQYF.

As for this clonotype: No conserved phenylalanine or tryptophan is present at the end of the CDR3, so a read error is the likely explanation. The chain links TRBV20-1 to TRBJ2-1; 12 bases agree with TRBD2. V gave up 3 bases and J gave up 5 bases; unmatched junction bases: 14. The germline gives CDR1 DFQATT, CDR2 SNEGSKA (reference sequence). The CDR3 runs to 18 residues. The CDR3 DNA sequence: TGCAGTGCTAGTGCGAGTCATCCGGGACTAGCGGGTAACAATGAGCAGTTCCTC. This encodes CSASASHPGLAGNNEQFL.

This clonotype has only a few counts. The V and J genes are TRBV7-8 and TRBJ2-7; D could derive from TRBD1 or TRBD2 (5 bases each). The CDR3 is 13 amino acids. CDR1 is SGHVS, CDR2 FQNEAQ, per germline. Trimming left V 5 bases short and J 7 bases short, with 15 bases between. The CDR3 DNA reads TGTGCCAGCAGCGGGACGAGGGGTTTTGAGCAGTACTTC. It translates to CASSGTRGFEQYF. Full variable domain (remainder filled in from reference TRBV7-8 and TRBJ2-7): GAGVSQSPRYKVAKRGQDVALRCDPISGHVSLFWYQQALGQGPEFLTYFQNEAQLDKSGLPSDRFFAERPEGSVSTLKIQRTQQEDSAVYLCASSGTRGFEQYFGPGTRLTVT.

This clonotype came up a few times. This chain joins TRBV6-2 or TRBV6-3 and TRBJ2-5; TRBD2 matches 7 bases. The V segment lost 7 bases and the J segment 5 bases; nucleotides outside the gene matches: 10. The CDR3 spans 14 residues. Germline CDR1 is MNHEY and CDR2 is SVGEGT. Here the CDR3 reads CASIPWLGGETQYF. In nucleotides, the CDR3 is TGTGCCAGCATCCCATGGCTGGGAGGGGAGACCCAGTACTTC.

This clonotype was counted ten times or more. The chain carries TRBV28 and TRBJ2-5; 10 nucleotides line up with TRBD1. Germline V lookup: CDR1 MDHEN, CDR2 SYDVKM. V was clipped by 4 bases and J by 5 bases; unmatched bases: 10. The CDR3 runs to 16 residues. The CDR3 region has the DNA TGTGCCAGCAGTTCACCGGGACAGGGGAGAGGGGAGACCCAGTACTTC. The encoded protein is CASSSPGQGRGETQYF.

In its sample, this clonotype was seen many times. This rearrangement joins TRBV7-9 to TRBJ2-7; D ambiguous. Trimming shortened V by 4 bases and J by 5 bases, and 12 bases separated the two germline ends. This CDR3 has 13 amino acids. In germline, CDR1 is SEHNR, CDR2 FQNEAQ (reference sequence). CDR3 amino acids: CASSYQVSDEQYF. The CDR3, as DNA: TGTGCCAGCAGCTACCAGGTGTCAGACGAGCAGTACTTC.

This clonotype was detected only a few times. The chain carries TRBV19 and TRBJ1-1, with 7 bases lining up with TRBD1. Germline CDR1 reads LNHDA; CDR2 reads SQIVND (reference sequence). This CDR3 has 14 amino acids. V was pared by 6 bases and J by 0 bases, with 4 bases of the junction left unmatched. The CDR3 sequence: CASRLGQLNTEAFF. Here the CDR3 DNA reads TGTGCCAGTAGGTTGGGACAGCTGAACACTGAAGCTTTCTTT.